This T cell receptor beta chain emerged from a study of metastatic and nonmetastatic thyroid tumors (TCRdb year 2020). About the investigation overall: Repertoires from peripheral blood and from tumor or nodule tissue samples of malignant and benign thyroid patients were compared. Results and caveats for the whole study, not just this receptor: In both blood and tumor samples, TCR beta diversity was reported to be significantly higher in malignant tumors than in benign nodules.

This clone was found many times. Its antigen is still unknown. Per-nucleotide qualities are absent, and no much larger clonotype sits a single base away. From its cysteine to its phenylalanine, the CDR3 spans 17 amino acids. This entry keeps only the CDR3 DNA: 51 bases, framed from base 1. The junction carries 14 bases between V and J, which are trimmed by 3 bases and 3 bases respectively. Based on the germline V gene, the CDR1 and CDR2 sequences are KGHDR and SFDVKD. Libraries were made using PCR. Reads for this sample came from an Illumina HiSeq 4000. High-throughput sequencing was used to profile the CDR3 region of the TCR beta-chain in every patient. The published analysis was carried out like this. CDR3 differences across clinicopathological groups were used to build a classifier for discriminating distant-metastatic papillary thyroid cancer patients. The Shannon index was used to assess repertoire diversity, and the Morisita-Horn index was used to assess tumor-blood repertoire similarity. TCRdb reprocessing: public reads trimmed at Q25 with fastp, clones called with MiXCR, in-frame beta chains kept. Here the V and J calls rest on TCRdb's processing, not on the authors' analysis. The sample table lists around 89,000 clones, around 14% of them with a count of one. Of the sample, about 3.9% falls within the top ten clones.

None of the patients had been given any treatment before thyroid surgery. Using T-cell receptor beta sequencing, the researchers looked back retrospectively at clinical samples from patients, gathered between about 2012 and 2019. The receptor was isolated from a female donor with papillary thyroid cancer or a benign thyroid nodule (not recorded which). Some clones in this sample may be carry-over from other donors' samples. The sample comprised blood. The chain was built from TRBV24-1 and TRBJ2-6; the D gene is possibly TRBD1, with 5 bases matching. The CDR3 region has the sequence CATSDPLQDNGANVLTF. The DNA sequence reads TGTGCCACCAGTGATCCCCTACAGGATAATGGGGCCAACGTCCTGACTTTC.